Detailed here is one TCR beta chain. These data originate in a study of CD8 T cells in Susac syndrome. RNA was extracted with the RNeasy kit, and a quantity of roughly 0.45 to 1 ug was reverse transcribed using random hexamers. TCRdb used MiXCR to reprocess the immunoSEQ multiplex PCR reads, holding one entry per CDR3 protein. Among over 100,000 distinct CDR3 sequences listed, roughly 96% were seen once. From germline, CDR1 is MNHEY and CDR2 SVGAGI. The CDR3 sequence is 14 residues long. V was cut by 2 bases and J by 8 bases, with 15 bases left in between. Healthy donors, matched for age and sex, constituted the control group. TEMRA cells were FACS-enriched, and CD8+ and CD4+ T cells were isolated negatively.

Material: CD4+ T cells from PBMCs. The receptor was derived from a human donor in good health. This rearrangement joins TRBV6-5 to TRBJ1-2; the D gene is possibly TRBD1 (6 bases). CDR3 residues: CASSYGRGAGGYTF. CDR3 nucleotide sequence: TGTGCCAGCAGTTACGGGCGGGGGGCAGGCGGCTACACCTTC.